This T cell receptor beta chain appears in the sequencing data of a study of vaccination and CD4 T cells after COVID-19. Concerning this clonotype: Its antigen is currently unknown.

Treatment noted: 10-day PBMC culture with coronavirus spike peptide pools or control peptides (ViraFEST assay). The Oncomine TCR Beta short-read assay generated sequence data from the DNA of cultured CD4+ T cells. TCRdb fed the PCR reads into MiXCR, producing one record per CDR3 protein. The sample consists of around 9,600 distinct CDR3 sequences, around 49% of them appearing once. Germline trimming cut 1 base from V and 2 bases from J; bases unmatched to any gene: 5. There are 18 residues in the CDR3. Germline V gives CDR1 SGHDT, CDR2 YYEEEE. The chain recombines TRBV5-6 with TRBJ1-6, with 11 nucleotides matching TRBD1. Sequences were obtained from CD4+ T cells from blood, cultured in vitro. The sequence came from a human donor who had recovered from COVID-19. The CDR3 spells CASSLWWTGGAYNSPLHF. The CDR3 DNA sequence: TGTGCCAGCAGCTTGTGGTGGACAGGGGGCGCCTATAATTCACCCCTCCACTTT.